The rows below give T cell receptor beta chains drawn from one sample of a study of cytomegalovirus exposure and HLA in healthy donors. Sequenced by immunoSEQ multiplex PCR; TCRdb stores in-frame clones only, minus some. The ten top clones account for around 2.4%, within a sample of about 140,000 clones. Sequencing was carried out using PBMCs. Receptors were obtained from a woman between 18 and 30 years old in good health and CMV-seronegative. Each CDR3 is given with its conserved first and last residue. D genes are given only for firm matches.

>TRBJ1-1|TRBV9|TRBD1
CASSPGQGVGAGTEAFF
TGTGCCAGCAGCCCAGGACAGGGGGTTGGTGCGGGCACTGAAGCTTTCTTT
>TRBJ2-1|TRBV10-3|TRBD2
CAIRISGNGEQFF
TGTGCCATCAGGATTAGCGGGAACGGTGAGCAGTTCTTC
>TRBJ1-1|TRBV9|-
CASSVGLQGTQRAFF
TGTGCCAGCAGCGTAGGTCTCCAGGGGACCCAACGAGCTTTCTTT
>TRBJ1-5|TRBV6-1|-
CASSDVPAGYSNQPQHF
TGTGCCAGCAGTGACGTTCCCGCAGGATATAGCAATCAGCCCCAGCATTTT
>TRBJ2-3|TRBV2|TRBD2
CASSEQAGGGDTQYF
TGTGCCAGCAGTGAACAAGCGGGAGGGGGAGATACGCAGTATTTT
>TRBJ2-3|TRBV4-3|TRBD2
CASSQEAAAGGTDTQYF
TGCGCCAGCAGCCAAGAGGCTGCAGCGGGAGGGACAGATACGCAGTATTTT
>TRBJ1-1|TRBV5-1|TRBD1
CASSLRGLDTEAFF
TGCGCCAGCAGCTTGAGGGGGCTGGACACTGAAGCTTTCTTT
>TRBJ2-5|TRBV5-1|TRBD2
CASSLAGRLAGRETQYF
TGCGCCAGCAGCTTGGCCGGGAGGCTAGCGGGAAGAGAGACCCAGTACTTC
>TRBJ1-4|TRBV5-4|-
CASSSEGVKEKLFF
TGTGCCAGCAGCTCGGAAGGGGTAAAGGAAAAACTGTTTTTT
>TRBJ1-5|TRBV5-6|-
CASSSGSVNQPQHF
TGTGCCAGCAGCTCCGGGTCCGTCAATCAGCCCCAGCATTTT